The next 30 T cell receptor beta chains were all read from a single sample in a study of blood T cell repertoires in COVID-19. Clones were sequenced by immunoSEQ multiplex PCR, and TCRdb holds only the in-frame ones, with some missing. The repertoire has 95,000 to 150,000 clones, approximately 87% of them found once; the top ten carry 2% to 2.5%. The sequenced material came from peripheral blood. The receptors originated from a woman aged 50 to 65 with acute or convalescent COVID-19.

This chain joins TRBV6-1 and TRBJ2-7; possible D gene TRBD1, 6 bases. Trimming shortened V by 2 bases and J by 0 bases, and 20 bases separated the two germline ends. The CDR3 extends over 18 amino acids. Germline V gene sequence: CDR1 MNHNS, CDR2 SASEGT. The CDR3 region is CASSETGWVVPSSYEQYF. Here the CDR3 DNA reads TGTGCCAGCAGTGAAACAGGGTGGGTTGTTCCCAGCTCCTACGAGCAGTACTTC.

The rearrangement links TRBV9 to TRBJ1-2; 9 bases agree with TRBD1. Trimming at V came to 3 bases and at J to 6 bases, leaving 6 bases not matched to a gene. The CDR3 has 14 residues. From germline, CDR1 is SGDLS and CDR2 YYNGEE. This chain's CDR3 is CASSGGQGLDGYTF. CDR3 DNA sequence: TGTGCCAGCAGCGGGGGACAGGGTCTGGATGGCTACACCTTC.

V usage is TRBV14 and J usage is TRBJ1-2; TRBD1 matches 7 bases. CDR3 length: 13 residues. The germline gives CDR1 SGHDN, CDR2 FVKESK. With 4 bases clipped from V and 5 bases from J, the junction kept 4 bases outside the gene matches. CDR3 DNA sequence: TGTGCCAGCAGCCCCCGACAGGGATATGGCTACACCTTC. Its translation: CASSPRQGYGYTF.

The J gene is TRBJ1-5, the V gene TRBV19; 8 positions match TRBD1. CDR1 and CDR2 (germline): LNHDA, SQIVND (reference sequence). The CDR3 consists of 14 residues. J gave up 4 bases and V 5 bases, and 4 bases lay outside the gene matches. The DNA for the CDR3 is TGTGCCAGTAGTGGACAGGGAGGGAATCAGCCCCAGCATTTT. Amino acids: CASSGQGGNQPQHF.

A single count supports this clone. The DNA for the CDR3 is TGTGCCAGCAGCCCCATGGGACAGTTCTATGGCTACACCTTC. It yields the protein CASSPMGQFYGYTF. The chain joins TRBV27 to TRBJ1-2; TRBD1 matches at 7 bases. The CDR3 has 14 amino acids. Germline CDR1 is MNHEY and CDR2 is SMNVEV (reference sequence). The junction had 8 bases not matched to a gene; V was cut back by 6 bases and J by 4 bases.

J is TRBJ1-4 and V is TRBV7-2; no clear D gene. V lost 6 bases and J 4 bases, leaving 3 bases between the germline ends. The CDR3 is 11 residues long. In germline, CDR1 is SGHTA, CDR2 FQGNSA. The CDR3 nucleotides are TGTGCCAGCAGACTTAATGAAAAACTGTTTTTT. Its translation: CASRLNEKLFF.

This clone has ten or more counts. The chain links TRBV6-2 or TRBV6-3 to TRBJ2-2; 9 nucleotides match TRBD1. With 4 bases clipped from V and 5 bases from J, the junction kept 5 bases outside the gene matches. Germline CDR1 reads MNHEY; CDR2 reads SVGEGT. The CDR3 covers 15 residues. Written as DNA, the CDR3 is TGTGCCAGCAGTTTACAGGGGGCGCCGACCGGGGAGCTGTTTTTT. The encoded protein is CASSLQGAPTGELFF.

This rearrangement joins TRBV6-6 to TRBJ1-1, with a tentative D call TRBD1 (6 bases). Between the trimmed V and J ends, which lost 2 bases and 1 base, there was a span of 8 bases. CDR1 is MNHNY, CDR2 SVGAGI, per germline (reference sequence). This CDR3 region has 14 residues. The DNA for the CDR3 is TGTGCCAGCAGTTACGCCAGGGGGAACACTGAAGCTTTCTTT. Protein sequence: CASSYARGNTEAFF.

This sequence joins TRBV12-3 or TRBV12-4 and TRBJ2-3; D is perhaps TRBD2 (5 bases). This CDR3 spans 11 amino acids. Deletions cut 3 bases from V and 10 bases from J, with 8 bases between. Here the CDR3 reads CASSLAGAQYF. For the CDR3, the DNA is TGTGCCAGCAGTTTGGCCGGGGCGCAGTATTTT.

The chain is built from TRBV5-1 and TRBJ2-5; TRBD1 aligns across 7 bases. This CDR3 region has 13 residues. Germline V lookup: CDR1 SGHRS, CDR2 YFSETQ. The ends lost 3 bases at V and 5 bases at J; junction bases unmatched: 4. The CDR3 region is CASSSGQDETQYF. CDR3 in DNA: TGCGCCAGCAGCTCCGGACAGGATGAGACCCAGTACTTC. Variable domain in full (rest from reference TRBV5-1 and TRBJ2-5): KAGVTQTPRYLIKTRGQQVTLSCSPISGHRSVSWYQQTPGQGLQFLFEYFSETQRNKGNFPGRFSGRQFSNSRSEMNVSTLELGDSALYLCASSSGQDETQYFGPGTRLLVL.

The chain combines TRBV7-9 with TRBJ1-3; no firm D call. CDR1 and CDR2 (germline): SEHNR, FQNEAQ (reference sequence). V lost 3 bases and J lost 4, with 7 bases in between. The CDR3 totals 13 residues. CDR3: CASSFQTGNTIYF. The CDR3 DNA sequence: TGTGCCAGCAGCTTCCAGACAGGAAACACCATATATTTT.

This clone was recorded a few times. The CDR3 loop is CASSHPQGELKAFF. CDR3 nucleotides: TGTGCCAGCAGCCACCCACAGGGGGAACTAAAGGCTTTCTTT. The chain uses TRBV3-1 (or the pseudogene TRBV3-2) and TRBJ1-1; 8 nucleotides match TRBD1. V dropped 3 bases and J dropped 11; count of bases not matched to a gene: 11. This CDR3 comprises 14 residues. The germline CDR1 and CDR2 sequences are LGHDT and YNNKEL (reference sequence).

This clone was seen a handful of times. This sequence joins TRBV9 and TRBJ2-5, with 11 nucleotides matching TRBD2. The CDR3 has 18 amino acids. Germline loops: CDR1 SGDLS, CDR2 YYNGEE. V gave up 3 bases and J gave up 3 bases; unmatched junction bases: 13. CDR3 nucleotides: TGTGCCAGCAGCGCCGACTGGAGAACTAGCGGGAGTAAAGAGACCCAGTACTTC. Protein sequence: CASSADWRTSGSKETQYF. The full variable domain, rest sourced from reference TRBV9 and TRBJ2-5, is DSGVTQTPKHLITATGQRVTLRCSPRSGDLSVYWYQQSLDQGLQFLIQYYNGEERAKGNILERFSAQQFPDLHSELNLSSLELGDSALYFCASSADWRTSGSKETQYFGPGTRLLVL.

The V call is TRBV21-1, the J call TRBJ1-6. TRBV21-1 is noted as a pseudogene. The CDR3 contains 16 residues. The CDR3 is CASSKGRVEEEGPLHF. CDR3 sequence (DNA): TGTGCCAGCAGCAAAGGAAGGGTGGAGGAGGAGGGCCCCCTCCACTTT.

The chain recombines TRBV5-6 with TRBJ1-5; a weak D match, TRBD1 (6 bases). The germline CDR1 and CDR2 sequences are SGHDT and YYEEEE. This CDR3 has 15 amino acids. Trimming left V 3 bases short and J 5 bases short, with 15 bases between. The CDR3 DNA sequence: TGTGCCAGCAGCTCCACCGGGACACCTTATCAGCCCCAGCATTTT. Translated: CASSSTGTPYQPQHF.

The CDR3 DNA reads as TGTGCCAGCAGCCTCGGGACAGGCGCTAACTATGGCTACACCTTC. Its translation: CASSLGTGANYGYTF. The rearrangement uses TRBV7-8 and TRBJ1-2, with TRBD1 identical over 8 bases. The V gene's germline CDR1 is SGHVS and CDR2 FQNEAQ. V lost 5 bases to trimming and J lost 0 bases; unmatched junction nucleotides: 5. The CDR3 totals 15 residues.

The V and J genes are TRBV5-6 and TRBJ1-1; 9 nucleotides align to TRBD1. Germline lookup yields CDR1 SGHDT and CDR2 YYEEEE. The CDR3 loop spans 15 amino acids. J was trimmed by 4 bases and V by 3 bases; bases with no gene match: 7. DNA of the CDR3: TGTGCCAGCAGCTGGGACAGGGTTCGAGGCACTGAAGCTTTCTTT. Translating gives CASSWDRVRGTEAFF.

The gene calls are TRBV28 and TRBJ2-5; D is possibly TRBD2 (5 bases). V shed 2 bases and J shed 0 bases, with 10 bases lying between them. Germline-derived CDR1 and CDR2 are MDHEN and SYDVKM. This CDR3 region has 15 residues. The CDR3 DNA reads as TGTGCCAGCAGTTTACCAGCGGACTACCAAGAGACCCAGTACTTC. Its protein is CASSLPADYQETQYF.

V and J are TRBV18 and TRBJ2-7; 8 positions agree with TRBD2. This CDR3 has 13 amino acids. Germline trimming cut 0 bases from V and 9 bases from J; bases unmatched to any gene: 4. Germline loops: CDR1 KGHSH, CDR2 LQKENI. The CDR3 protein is CASSPPSAGGQYF. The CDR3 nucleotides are TGTGCCAGCTCACCACCCTCCGCGGGAGGGCAGTACTTC. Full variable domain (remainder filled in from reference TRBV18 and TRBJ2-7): NAGVMQNPRHLVRRRGQEARLRCSPMKGHSHVYWYRQLPEEGLKFMVYLQKENIIDESGMPKERFSAEFPKEGPSILRIQQVVRGDSAAYFCASSPPSAGGQYFGPGTRLTVT.

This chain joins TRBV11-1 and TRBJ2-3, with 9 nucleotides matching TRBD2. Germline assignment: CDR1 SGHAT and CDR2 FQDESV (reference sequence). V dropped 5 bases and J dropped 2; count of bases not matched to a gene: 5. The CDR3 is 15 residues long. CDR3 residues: CASSRLADFTDTQYF. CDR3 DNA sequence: TGTGCCAGCAGCAGACTAGCGGATTTCACAGATACGCAGTATTTT.

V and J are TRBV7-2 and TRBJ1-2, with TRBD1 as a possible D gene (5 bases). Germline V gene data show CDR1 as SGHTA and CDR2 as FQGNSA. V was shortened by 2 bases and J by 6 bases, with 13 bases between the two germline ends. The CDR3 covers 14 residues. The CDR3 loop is CASSLPGRADGYTF. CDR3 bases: TGTGCCAGCAGCTTACCAGGGAGGGCCGATGGCTACACCTTC.

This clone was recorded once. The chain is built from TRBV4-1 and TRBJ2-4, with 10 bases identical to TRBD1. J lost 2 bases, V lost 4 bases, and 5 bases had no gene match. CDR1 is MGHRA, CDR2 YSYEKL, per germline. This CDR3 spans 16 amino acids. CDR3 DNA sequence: TGCGCCAGCAGCCCGGGACAGGGGAGAACCAAAAACATTCAGTACTTC. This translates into CASSPGQGRTKNIQYF.

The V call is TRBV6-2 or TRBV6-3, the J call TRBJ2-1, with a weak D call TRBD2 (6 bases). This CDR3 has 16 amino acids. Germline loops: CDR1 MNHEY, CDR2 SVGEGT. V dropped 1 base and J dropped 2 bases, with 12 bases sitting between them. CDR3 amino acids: CASSYFGGAPYNEQFF. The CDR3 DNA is TGTGCCAGCAGTTACTTTGGAGGGGCACCCTACAATGAGCAGTTCTTC.

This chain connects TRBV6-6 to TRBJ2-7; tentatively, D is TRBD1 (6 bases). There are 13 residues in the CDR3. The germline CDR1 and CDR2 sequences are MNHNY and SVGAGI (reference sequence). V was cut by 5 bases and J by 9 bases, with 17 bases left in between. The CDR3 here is CASSETGPAGQYF. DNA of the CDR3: TGTGCCAGCAGTGAGACAGGTCCCGCCGGGCAGTACTTC.

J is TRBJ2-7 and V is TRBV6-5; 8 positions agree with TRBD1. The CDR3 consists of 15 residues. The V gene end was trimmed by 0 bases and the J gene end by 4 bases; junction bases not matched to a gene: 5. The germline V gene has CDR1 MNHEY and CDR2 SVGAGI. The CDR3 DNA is TGTGCCAGCAGTTACTCGGGACAGGCGACTTACGAGCAGTACTTC. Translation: CASSYSGQATYEQYF.

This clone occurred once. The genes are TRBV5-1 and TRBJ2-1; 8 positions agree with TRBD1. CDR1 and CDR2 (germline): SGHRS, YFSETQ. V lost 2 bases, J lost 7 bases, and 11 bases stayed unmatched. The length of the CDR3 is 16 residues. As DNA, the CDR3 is TGCGCCAGCAGCTTAAAGTCCGGGACAGGTGTGAATGAGCAGTTCTTC. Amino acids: CASSLKSGTGVNEQFF.

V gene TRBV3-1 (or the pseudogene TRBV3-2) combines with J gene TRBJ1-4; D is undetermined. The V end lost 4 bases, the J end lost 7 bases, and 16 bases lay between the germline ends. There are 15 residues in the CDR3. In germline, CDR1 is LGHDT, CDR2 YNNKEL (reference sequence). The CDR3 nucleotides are TGTGCCAGCAGCCTTTTACGACGTTCGGGTGAAAAACTGTTTTTT. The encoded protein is CASSLLRRSGEKLFF.

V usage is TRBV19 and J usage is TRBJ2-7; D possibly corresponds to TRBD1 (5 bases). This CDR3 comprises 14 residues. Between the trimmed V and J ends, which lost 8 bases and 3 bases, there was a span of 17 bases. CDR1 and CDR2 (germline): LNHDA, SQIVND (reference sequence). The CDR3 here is CASCRQGSYYEQYF. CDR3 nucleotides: TGTGCCAGTTGTCGGCAGGGTTCTTACTACGAGCAGTACTTC.

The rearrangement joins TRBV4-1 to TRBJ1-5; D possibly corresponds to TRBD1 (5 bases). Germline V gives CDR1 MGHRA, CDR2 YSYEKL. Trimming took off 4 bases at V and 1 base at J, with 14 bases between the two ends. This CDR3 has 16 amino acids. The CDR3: CASSPGHSVSNQPQHF. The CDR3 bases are TGCGCCAGCAGCCCTGGACATTCAGTGAGCAATCAGCCCCAGCATTTT.

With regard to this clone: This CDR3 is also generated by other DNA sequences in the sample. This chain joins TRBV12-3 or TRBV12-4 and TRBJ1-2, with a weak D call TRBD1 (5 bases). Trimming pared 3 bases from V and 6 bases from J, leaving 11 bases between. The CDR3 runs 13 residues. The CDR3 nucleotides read TGTGCCAGCAGTTTTCAGGGTTCACATGGCTACACCTTC. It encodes CASSFQGSHGYTF.